This T cell receptor (beta chain) originates from a study of breast tumors, draining lymph nodes, adjacent tissues (dated by TCRdb to about 2016). Some background on the complete study: In breast cancer patients, the study compared the TCR beta repertoires of tumor, adjacent nontumor tissue and axillary lymph nodes. The study was designed to assess the relationships and possible T-cell exchange between tumor, surrounding tissue and draining lymph node repertoires in human breast cancer.

The axillary draining lymph nodes of breast cancer patients were the source of the lymph node samples. Germline trimming amounts to 2 bases on V and 6 bases on J, with 7 as the count of junction bases outside the gene matches. According to the germline V gene (reference sequence), CDR1 reads SEHNR and CDR2 reads FQNEAQ. There are 15 amino acids in the CDR3, from cysteine to phenylalanine inclusive. Only the CDR3 part of the read is kept: 45 bases, read in frame from the first base. The sequencer listed for this sample is Illumina HiSeq 2000. Multiplex PCR amplification was used to build the TCR beta chain libraries. The amplified TCR beta chain products were analyzed by high-throughput sequencing. The public reads were quality trimmed at Q25 with fastp and then assembled into clones with MiXCR by TCRdb, keeping productive beta chains. Every distinct CDR3 protein forms one entry, paired with its most common genes and DNA. The sample includes about 110,000 distinct CDR3 sequences, with approximately 28% observed a single time. The top ten constitute about 6% of the sample.

Findings and caveats that apply to the study as a whole: T-cell repertoire diversity in tumors was found to be lower than in lymph nodes but higher than in nontumor tissue, and preferential V and J gene usage was observed. The data were considered consistent with most tumor T cells being derived from the lymph node and subsequently expanding within tumor tissue. The conclusion that tumor T cells originate in lymph nodes was presented as consistent with a hypothesis rather than as directly demonstrated. In luminal-like breast cancer, tumor and nontumor tissue repertoires resembled each other significantly more than in basal-like breast cancer.

This clonotype appeared a single time. The antigen it recognizes is unknown. No much larger clonotype is one base removed from it; base qualities were not supplied. One read provides weak support. The specimen was axillary lymph node tissue. The sequence is built from TRBV7-9 and TRBJ1-2, and TRBD1 matches 9 of the central bases. This sequence was found in a female donor with breast cancer. Some clones in this sample may be carry-over from other donors' samples. The CDR3 protein is CASSLCGTGKHGYTF. The DNA sequence reads TGTGCCAGCAGCTTATGTGGGACAGGGAAGCATGGCTACACCTTC.